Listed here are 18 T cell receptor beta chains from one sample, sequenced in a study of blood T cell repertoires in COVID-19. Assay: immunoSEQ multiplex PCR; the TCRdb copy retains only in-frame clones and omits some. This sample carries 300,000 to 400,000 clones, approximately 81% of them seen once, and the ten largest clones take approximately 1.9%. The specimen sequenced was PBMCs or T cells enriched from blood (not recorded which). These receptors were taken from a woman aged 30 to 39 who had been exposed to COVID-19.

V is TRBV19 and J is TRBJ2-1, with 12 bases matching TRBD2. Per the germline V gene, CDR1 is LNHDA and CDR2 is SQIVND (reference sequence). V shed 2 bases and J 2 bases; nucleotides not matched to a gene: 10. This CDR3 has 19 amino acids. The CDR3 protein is CASSIPGLAGRYPYNEQFF. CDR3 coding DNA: TGTGCCAGTAGTATACCAGGACTAGCGGGACGCTATCCCTACAATGAGCAGTTCTTC.

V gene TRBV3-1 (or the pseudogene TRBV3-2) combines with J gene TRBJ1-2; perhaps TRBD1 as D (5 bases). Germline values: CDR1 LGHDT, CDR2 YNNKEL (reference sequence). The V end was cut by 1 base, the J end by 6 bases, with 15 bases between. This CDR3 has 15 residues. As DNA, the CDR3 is TGTGCCAGCAGCCAAGTACCCTCCGGGGGTAATGGCTACACCTTC. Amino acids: CASSQVPSGGNGYTF.

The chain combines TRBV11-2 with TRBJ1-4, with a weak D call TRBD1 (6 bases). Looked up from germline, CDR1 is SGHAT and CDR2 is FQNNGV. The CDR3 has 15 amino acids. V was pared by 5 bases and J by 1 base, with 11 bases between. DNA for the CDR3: TGTGCCAGCAGCCTAACAGGGATAACTAATGAAAAACTGTTTTTT. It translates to CASSLTGITNEKLFF. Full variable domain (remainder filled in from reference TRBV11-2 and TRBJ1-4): EAGVAQSPRYKIIEKRQSVAFWCNPISGHATLYWYQQILGQGPKLLIQFQNNGVVDDSQLPKDRFSAERLKGVDSTLKIQPAKLEDSAVYLCASSLTGITNEKLFFGSGTQLSVL.

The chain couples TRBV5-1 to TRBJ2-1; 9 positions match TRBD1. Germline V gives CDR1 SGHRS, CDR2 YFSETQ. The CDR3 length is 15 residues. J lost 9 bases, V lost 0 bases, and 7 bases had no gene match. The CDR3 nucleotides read TGCGCCAGCAGCTTGGTACAGGGGGCGACGGGTGAGCAGTTCTTC. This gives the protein CASSLVQGATGEQFF.

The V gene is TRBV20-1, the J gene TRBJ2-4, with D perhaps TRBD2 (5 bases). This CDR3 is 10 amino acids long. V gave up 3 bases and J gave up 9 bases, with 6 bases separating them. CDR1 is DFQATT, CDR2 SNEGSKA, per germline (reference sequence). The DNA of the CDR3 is TGCAGTGCTAGGGAGGCCATTCAGTACTTC. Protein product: CSAREAIQYF.

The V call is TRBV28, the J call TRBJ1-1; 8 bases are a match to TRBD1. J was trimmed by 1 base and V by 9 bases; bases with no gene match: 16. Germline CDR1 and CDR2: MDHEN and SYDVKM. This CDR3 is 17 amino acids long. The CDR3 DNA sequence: TGTGCCAGTACTACTCCTATCCGGACAGGGCCGAACACTGAAGCTTTCTTT. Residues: CASTTPIRTGPNTEAFF.

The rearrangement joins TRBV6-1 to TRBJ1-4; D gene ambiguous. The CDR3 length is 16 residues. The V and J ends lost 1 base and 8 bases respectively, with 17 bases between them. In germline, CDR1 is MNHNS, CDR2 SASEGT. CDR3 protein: CASSEGALTGKEKLFF. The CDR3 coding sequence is TGTGCCAGCAGTGAAGGGGCGCTAACGGGAAAAGAAAAACTGTTTTTT.

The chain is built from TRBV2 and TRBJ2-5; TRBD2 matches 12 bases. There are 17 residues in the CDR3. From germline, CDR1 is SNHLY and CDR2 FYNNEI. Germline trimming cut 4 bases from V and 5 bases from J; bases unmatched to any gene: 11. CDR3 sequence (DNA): TGTGCCAGCAGTGGAGGGCTAGCGGGGGGGGCTGGTGAGACCCAGTACTTC. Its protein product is CASSGGLAGGAGETQYF.

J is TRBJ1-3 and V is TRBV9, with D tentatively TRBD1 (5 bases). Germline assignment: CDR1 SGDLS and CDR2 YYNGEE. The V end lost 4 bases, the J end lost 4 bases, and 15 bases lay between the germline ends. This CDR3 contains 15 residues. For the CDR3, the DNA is TGTGCCAGCAGCCCCATTAGGGGAAAAGGAAACACCATATATTTT. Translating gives CASSPIRGKGNTIYF.

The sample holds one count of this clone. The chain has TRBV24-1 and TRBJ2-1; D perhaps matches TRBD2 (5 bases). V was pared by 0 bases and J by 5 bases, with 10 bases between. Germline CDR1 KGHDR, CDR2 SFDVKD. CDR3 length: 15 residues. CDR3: CATSDLPSSNNEQFF. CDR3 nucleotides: TGTGCCACCAGTGATTTGCCTAGCTCTAACAATGAGCAGTTCTTC.

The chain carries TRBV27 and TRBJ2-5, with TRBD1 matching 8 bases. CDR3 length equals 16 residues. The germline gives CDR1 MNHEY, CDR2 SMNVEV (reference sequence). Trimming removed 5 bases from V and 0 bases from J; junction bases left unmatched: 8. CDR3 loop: CASSRKTGVYQETQYF. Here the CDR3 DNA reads TGTGCCAGCAGTCGTAAGACAGGGGTATACCAAGAGACCCAGTACTTC.

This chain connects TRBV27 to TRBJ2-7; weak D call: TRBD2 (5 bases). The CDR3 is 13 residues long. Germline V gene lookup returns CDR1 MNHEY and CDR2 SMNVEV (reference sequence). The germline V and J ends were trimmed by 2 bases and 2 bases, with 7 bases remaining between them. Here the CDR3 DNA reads TGTGCCAGCAGTTTAGTGGGAGCCTACGAGCAGTACTTC. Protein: CASSLVGAYEQYF.

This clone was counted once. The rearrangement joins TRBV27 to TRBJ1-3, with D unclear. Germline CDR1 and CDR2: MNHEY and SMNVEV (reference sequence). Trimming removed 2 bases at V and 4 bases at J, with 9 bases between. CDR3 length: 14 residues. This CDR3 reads CASSLIGVGNTIYF. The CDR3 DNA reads TGTGCCAGCAGTTTAATCGGGGTCGGAAACACCATATATTTT.

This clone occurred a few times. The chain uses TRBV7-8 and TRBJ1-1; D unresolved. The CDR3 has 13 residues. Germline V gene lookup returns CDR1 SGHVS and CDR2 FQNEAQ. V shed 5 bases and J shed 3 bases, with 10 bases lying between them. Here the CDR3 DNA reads TGTGCCAGCAGCCCAAGCACCTACACTGAAGCTTTCTTT. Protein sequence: CASSPSTYTEAFF.

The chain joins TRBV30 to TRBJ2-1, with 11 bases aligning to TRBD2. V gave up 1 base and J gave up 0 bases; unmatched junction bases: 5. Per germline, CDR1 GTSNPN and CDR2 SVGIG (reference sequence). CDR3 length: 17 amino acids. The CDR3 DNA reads TGTGCCTGGAGTGCTGCCGGGACTAGCGGCTCCTACAATGAGCAGTTCTTC. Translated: CAWSAAGTSGSYNEQFF.

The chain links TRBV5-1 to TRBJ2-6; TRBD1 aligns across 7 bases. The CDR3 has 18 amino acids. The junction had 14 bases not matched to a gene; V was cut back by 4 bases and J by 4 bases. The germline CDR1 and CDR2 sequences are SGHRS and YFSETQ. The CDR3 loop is CASSKPGQWVAGANVLTF. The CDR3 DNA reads TGCGCCAGCAGCAAACCGGGACAGTGGGTGGCCGGGGCCAACGTCCTGACTTTC. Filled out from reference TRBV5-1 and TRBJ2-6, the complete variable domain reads KAGVTQTPRYLIKTRGQQVTLSCSPISGHRSVSWYQQTPGQGLQFLFEYFSETQRNKGNFPGRFSGRQFSNSRSEMNVSTLELGDSALYLCASSKPGQWVAGANVLTFGAGSRLTVL.

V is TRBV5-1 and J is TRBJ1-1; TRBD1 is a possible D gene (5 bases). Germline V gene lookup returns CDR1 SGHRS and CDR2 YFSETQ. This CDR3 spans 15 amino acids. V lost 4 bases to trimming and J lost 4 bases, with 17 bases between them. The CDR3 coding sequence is TGCGCCAGCAGCCCCTGGAGGGGCGCAGGCACTGAAGCTTTCTTT. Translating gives CASSPWRGAGTEAFF.

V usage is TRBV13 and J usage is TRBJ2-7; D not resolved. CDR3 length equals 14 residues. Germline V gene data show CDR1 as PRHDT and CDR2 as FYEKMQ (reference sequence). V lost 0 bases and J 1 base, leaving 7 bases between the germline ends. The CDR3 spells CASSLGLLSYEQYF. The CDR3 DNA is TGTGCCAGCAGCTTAGGTCTACTTTCCTACGAGCAGTACTTC. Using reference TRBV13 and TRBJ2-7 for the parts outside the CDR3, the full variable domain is AAGVIQSPRHLIKEKRETATLKCYPIPRHDTVYWYQQGPGQDPQFLISFYEKMQSDKGSIPDRFSAQQFSDYHSELNMSSLELGDSALYFCASSLGLLSYEQYFGPGTRLTVT.